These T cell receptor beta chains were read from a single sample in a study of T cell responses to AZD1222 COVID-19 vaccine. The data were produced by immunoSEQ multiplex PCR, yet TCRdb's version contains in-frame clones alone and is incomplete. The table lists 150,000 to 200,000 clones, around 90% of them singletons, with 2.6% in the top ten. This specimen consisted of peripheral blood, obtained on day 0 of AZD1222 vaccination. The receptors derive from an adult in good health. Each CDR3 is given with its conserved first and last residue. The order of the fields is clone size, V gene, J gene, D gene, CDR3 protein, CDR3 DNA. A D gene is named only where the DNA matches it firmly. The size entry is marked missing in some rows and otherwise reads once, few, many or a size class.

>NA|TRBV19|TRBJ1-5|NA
CASSHRRQFASNQPQHF
TGTGCCAGTAGTCACCGCAGACAGTTTGCGAGCAATCAGCCCCAGCATTTT
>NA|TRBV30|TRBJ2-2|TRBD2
CAWRSGLNTGELFF
TGTGCCTGGAGGTCGGGACTAAACACCGGGGAGCTGTTTTTT
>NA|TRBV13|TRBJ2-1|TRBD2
CASSSENTSGSPDEQFF
TGTGCCAGCAGCTCGGAGAACACTAGCGGGAGCCCCGATGAGCAGTTCTTC
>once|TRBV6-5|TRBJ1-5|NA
CASSYSPSGNQPQHF
TGTGCCAGCAGTTACTCTCCCTCGGGCAATCAGCCCCAGCATTTT
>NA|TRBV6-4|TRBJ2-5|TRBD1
CASSRDRGETQYF
TGTGCCAGCAGTCGGGACAGGGGAGAGACCCAGTACTTC
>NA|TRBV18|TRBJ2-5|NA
CASSPPGGGETQYF
TGTGCCAGCTCACCACCGGGTGGCGGGGAGACCCAGTACTTC
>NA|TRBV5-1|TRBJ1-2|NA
CASSRGDTANYGYTF
TGCGCCAGCAGCCGGGGGGACACCGCTAACTATGGCTACACCTTC
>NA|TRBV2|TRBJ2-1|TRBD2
CASSLRTSGIYNEQFF
TGTGCCAGCAGTCTTAGGACTAGCGGGATCTACAATGAGCAGTTCTTC
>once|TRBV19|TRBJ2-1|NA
CASSIFGGHNEQFF
TGTGCCAGTAGTATTTTCGGCGGCCACAATGAGCAGTTCTTC
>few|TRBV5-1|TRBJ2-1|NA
CASSPGSFEQFF
TGCGCCAGCAGCCCGGGATCTTTTGAGCAGTTCTTC
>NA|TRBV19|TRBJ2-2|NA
CASSTLYGVTEKGELFF
TGTGCCAGTAGCACTCTGTACGGCGTAACCGAAAAGGGGGAGCTGTTTTTT
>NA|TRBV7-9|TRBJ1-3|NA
CASSRQLNSGNTIYF
TGTGCCAGCAGCCGACAGTTAAACTCTGGAAACACCATATATTTT
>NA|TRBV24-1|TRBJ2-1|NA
CATSRPEPSYNEQFF
TGTGCCACCAGTAGGCCGGAACCCTCCTACAATGAGCAGTTCTTC
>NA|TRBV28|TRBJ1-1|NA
CASSLWADTEAFF
TGTGCCAGCAGTTTATGGGCCGACACTGAAGCTTTCTTT
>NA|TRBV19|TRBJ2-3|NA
CASSMSRLTDTQYF
TGTGCCAGTAGTATGTCGAGGCTAACAGATACGCAGTATTTT
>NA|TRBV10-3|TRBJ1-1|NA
CAIREQGRNTEAFF
TGTGCCATCCGCGAACAGGGACGGAACACTGAAGCTTTCTTT
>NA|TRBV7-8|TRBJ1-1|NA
CASSMLRGVRTEAFF
TGTGCCAGCAGTATGCTACGGGGGGTGAGGACTGAAGCTTTCTTT
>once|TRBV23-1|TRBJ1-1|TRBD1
CASSQPGTGRRGTEAFF
TGCGCCAGCAGTCAACCTGGGACAGGGAGGAGGGGCACTGAAGCTTTCTTT
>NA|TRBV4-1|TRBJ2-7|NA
CASSPRVTDYEQYF
TGCGCCAGCAGCCCCAGGGTAACCGACTACGAGCAGTACTTC
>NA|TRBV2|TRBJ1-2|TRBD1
CATQQGAGGYTF
TGTGCCACGCAACAGGGGGCGGGTGGCTACACCTTC
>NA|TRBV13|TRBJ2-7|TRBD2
CASRRSGAHSYEQYF
TGTGCCAGCAGAAGGAGCGGGGCCCACTCCTACGAGCAGTACTTC
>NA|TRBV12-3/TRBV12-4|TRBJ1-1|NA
CASRIGGTEAFF
TGTGCCAGCAGAATAGGGGGCACTGAAGCTTTCTTT
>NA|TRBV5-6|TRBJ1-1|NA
CASSLRGQNTEAFF
TGTGCCAGCAGCTTGCGGGGGCAGAACACTGAAGCTTTCTTT
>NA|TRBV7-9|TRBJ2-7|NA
CASSTSYYEQYF
TGTGCCAGCAGCACATCCTACTACGAGCAGTACTTC
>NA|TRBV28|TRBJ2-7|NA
CASRPGGSYEQYF
TGTGCCAGCAGACCAGGGGGGTCCTACGAGCAGTACTTC
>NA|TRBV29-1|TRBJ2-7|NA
CSVEFPQQGADEQYF
TGCAGCGTTGAATTTCCCCAACAGGGCGCAGACGAGCAGTACTTC
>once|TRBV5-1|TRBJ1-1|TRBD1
CASSPTGPTEAFF
TGCGCCAGCAGCCCGACAGGGCCCACTGAAGCTTTCTTT
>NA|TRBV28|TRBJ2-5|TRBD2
CASRTSVETQYF
TGTGCCAGCAGGACTAGCGTGGAGACCCAGTACTTC
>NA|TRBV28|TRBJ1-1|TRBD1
CASSPSRQGWNTEAFF
TGTGCCAGCAGTCCATCAAGACAGGGTTGGAACACTGAAGCTTTCTTT
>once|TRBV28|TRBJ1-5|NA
CASSLSLGGGADDQPQHF
TGTGCCAGCAGTTTATCCCTGGGGGGGGGCGCGGATGATCAGCCCCAGCATTTT
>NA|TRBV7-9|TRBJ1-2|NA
CASSHPGTGYGYTF
TGTGCCAGCAGCCACCCGGGGACGGGCTATGGCTACACCTTC
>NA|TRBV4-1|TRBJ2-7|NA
CASSHERLYEQYF
TGCGCCAGCAGCCATGAACGCCTCTACGAGCAGTACTTC
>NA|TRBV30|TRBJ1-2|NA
CAWSVPWTASFGGYTF
TGTGCCTGGAGTGTCCCCTGGACCGCCAGCTTTGGGGGCTACACCTTC
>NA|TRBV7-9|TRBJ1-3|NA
CASSLVEGPGNTIYF
TGTGCCAGCAGCTTAGTGGAGGGGCCTGGAAACACCATATATTTT
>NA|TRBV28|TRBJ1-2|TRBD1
CASSWAGGFNNYGYTF
TGTGCCAGCAGTTGGGCAGGGGGCTTTAATAACTATGGCTACACCTTC
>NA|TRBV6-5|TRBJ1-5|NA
CASSWTMGQPQHF
TGTGCCAGCAGCTGGACCATGGGACAGCCCCAGCATTTT
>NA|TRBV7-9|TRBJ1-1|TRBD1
CASSSRTGNTEAFF
TGTGCCAGCAGCTCGAGGACAGGGAACACTGAAGCTTTCTTT
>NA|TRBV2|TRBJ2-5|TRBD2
CASSAGTSGSGEETQYF
TGTGCCAGCAGCGCCGGGACTAGCGGGAGTGGCGAAGAGACCCAGTACTTC
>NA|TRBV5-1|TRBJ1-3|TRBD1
CASSLGGGGNTIYF
TGCGCCAGCAGCTTGGGAGGGGGCGGAAACACCATATATTTT
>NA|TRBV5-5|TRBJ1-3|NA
CASSPVSVSGNTIYF
TGTGCCAGCAGCCCCGTTAGCGTTTCGGGAAACACCATATATTTT
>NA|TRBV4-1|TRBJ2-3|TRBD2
CASSRTGTSGRGSPDTQYF
TGCGCCAGCAGCCGGACAGGGACTAGCGGGAGGGGTTCCCCAGATACGCAGTATTTT
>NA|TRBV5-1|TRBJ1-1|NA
CASSKGRGASDTEAFF
TGCGCCAGCAGCAAGGGCAGGGGCGCGAGCGACACTGAAGCTTTCTTT
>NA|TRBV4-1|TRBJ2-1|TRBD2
CASSQPTSGRGNEQFF
TGCGCCAGCAGCCAACCGACTAGCGGGAGAGGGAATGAGCAGTTCTTC
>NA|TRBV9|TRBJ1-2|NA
CASSVTDSLNGYTF
TGTGCCAGCAGCGTCACAGACAGCCTCAATGGCTACACCTTC
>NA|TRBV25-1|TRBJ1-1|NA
CASSESMGGDTEAFF
TGTGCCAGCAGTGAGTCAATGGGGGGAGACACTGAAGCTTTCTTT
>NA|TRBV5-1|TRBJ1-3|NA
CASGQGSGNTIYF
TGCGCCAGCGGGCAGGGCTCTGGAAACACCATATATTTT
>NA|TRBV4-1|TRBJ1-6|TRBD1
CASSQAGQGLSPLHF
TGCGCCAGCAGCCAAGCCGGACAGGGCCTTTCACCCCTCCACTTT
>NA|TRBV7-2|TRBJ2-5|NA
CASSLAGRGETQYF
TGTGCCAGCAGCTTAGCCGGGAGAGGGGAGACCCAGTACTTC
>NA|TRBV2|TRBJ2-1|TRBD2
CASRTSGRSEQFF
TGTGCCAGCAGGACTAGCGGGAGGTCTGAGCAGTTCTTC
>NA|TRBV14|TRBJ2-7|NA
CASSQYTAYEQYF
TGTGCCAGCAGCCAATACACAGCCTACGAGCAGTACTTC
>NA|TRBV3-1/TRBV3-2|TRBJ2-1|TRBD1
CASRRQGRDEQFF
TGTGCCAGCAGGCGACAGGGTCGGGATGAGCAGTTCTTC
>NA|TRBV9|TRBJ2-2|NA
CASSVTGAELFF
TGTGCCAGCAGCGTTACCGGGGCGGAGCTGTTTTTT
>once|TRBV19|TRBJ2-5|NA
CASSFGAQETQYF
TGTGCCAGTAGTTTTGGGGCACAAGAGACCCAGTACTTC